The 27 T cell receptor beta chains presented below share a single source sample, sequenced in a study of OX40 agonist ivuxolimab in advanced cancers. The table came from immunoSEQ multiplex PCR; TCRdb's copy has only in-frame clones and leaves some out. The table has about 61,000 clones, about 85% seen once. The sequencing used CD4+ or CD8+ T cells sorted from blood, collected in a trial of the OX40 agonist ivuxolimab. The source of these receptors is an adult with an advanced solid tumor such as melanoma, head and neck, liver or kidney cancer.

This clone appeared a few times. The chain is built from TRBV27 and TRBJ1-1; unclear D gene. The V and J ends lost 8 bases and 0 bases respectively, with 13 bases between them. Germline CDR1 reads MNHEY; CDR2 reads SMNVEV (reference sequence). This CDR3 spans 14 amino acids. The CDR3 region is CASSSGRLNTEAFF. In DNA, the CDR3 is TGTGCCAGCTCTTCAGGCAGACTGAACACTGAAGCTTTCTTT.

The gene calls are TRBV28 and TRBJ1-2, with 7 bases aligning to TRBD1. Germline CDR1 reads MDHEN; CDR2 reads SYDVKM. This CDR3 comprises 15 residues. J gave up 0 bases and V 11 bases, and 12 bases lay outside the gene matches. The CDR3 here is CASRLGQGANYGYTF. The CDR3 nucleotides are TGTGCCTCTCGACTGGGGCAGGGGGCTAACTATGGCTACACCTTC.

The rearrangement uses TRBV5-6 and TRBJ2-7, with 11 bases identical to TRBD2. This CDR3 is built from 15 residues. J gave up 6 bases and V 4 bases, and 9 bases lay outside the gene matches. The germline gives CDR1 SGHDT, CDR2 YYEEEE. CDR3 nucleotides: TGTGCCAGCAGCCGACCGGGACTAGCGGTTCTCGAGCAGTACTTC. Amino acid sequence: CASSRPGLAVLEQYF.

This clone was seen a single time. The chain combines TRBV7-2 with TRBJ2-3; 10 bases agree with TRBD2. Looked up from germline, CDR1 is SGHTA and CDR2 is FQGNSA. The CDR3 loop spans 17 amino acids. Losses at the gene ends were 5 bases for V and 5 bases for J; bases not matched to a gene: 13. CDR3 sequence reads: CASSPGGSGGARDTQYF. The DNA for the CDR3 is TGTGCCAGCAGCCCTGGTGGAAGCGGGGGGGCCAGAGATACGCAGTATTTT.

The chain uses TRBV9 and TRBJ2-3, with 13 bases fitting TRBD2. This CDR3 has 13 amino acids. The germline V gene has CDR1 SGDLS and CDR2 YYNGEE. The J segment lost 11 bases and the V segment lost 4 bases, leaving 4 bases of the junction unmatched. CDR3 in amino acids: CASSYGTSGVQYF. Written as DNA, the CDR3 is TGTGCCAGCAGCTACGGGACTAGCGGGGTGCAGTATTTT.

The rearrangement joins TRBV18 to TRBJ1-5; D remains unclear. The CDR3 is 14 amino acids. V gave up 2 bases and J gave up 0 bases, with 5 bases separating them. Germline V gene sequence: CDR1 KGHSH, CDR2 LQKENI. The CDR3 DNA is TGTGCCAGCTCACCAGGGTATAGCAATCAGCCCCAGCATTTT. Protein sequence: CASSPGYSNQPQHF.

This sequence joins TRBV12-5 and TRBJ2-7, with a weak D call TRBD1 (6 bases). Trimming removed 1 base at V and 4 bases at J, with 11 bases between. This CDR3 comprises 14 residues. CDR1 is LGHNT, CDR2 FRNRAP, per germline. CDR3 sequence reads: CASGLETGWYEQYF. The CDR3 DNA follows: TGTGCTAGTGGTTTGGAAACAGGGTGGTACGAGCAGTACTTC.

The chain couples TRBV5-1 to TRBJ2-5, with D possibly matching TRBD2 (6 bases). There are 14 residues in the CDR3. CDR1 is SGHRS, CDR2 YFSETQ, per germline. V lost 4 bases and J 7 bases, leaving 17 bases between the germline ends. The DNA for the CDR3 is TGCGCCAGCAGCCCTTCGGGGGTTCTGGGGACCCAGTACTTC. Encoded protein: CASSPSGVLGTQYF.

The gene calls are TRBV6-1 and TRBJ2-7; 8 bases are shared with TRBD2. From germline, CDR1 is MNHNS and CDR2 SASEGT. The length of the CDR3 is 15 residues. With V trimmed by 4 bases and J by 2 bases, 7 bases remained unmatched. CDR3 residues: CASSGLLAVPYEQYF. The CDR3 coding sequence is TGTGCCAGCAGTGGTTTACTAGCGGTCCCCTACGAGCAGTACTTC.

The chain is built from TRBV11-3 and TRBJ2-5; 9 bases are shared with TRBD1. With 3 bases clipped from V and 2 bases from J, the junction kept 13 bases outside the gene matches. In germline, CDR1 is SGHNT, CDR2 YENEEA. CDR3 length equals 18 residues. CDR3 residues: CASSLGQGAGSGQETQYF. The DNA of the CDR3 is TGTGCCAGCAGCTTGGGACAGGGAGCCGGCTCGGGGCAAGAGACCCAGTACTTC.

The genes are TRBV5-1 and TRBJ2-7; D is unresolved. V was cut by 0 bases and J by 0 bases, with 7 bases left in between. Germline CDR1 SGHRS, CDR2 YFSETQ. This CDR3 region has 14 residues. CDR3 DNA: TGCGCCAGCAGCTTGGGCAGCAACTCCTACGAGCAGTACTTC. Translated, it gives CASSLGSNSYEQYF.

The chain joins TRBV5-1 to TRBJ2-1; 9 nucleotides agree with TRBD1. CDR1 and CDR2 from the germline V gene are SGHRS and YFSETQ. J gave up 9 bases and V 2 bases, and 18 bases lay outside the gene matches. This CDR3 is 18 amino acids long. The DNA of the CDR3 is TGCGCCAGCAGCTTAGTCCCGGGACAGGGAACCTCGCATAGTGAGCAGTTCTTC. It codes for CASSLVPGQGTSHSEQFF.

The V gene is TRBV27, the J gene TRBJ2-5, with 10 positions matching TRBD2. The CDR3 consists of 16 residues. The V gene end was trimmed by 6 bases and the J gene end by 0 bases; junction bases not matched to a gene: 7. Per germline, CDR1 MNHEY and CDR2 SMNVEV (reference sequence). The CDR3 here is CASSPLLAGHQETQYF. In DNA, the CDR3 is TGTGCCAGCAGCCCACTACTAGCGGGGCACCAAGAGACCCAGTACTTC.

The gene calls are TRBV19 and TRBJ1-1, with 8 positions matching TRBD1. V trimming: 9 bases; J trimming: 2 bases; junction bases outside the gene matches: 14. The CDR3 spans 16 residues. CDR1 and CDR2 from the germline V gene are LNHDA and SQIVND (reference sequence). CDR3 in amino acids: CASAPIRRGLNTEAFF. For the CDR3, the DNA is TGTGCCAGCGCCCCGATCCGCAGGGGGCTTAACACTGAAGCTTTCTTT.

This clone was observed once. The DNA of the CDR3 is TGTGCCAGCAGCCGGGGCGGGGGCACGGACACCATATATTTT. Translation: CASSRGGGTDTIYF. The gene calls are TRBV5-4 and TRBJ1-3, with D possibly matching TRBD1 (6 bases). CDR1 is SGHNT and CDR2 is YYREEE in the germline V gene (reference sequence). V was pared by 4 bases and J by 8 bases, with 16 bases between. CDR3 length: 14 residues.

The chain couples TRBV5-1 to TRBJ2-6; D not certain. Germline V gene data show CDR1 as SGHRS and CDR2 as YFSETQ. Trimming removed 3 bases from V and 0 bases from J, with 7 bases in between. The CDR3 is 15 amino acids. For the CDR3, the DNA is TGCGCCAGCAGCTCCAGTAGCTCTGGGGCCAACGTCCTGACTTTC. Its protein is CASSSSSSGANVLTF.

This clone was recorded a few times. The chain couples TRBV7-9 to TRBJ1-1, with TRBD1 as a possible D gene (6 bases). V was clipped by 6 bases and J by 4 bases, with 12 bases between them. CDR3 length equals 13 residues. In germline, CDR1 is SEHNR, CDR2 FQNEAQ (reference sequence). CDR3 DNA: TGTGCCAGCAGGTTACAGGGTGGCACTGAAGCTTTCTTT. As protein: CASRLQGGTEAFF.

The CDR3 protein is CASSLNRGGSPLHF. The CDR3 DNA sequence: TGTGCCAGCAGCTTGAACAGGGGTGGCTCACCCCTCCACTTT. J is TRBJ1-6 and V is TRBV7-9; TRBD1 agrees at 7 bases. The CDR3 length is 14 residues. The trim removed 3 bases at V and 10 bases at J, leaving 6 bases unmatched. CDR1 and CDR2 (germline): SEHNR, FQNEAQ (reference sequence).

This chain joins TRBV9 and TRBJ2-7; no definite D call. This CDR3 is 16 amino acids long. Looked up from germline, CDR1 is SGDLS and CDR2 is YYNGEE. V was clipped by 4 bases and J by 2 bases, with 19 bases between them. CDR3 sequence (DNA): TGTGCCAGCAGCCTCTACGCTACGGCGGCGCCCTACGAGCAGTACTTC. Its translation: CASSLYATAAPYEQYF.

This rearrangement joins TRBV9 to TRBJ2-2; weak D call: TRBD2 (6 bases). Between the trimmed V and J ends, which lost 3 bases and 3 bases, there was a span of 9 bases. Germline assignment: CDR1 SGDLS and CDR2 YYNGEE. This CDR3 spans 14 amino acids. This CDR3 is CASSEGTYTGELFF. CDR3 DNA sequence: TGTGCCAGCAGCGAGGGGACTTACACCGGGGAGCTGTTTTTT.

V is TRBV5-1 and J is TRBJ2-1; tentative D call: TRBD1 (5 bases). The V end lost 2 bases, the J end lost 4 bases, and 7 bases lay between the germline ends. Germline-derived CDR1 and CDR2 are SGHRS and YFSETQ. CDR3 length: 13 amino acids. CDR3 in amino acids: CASSFRQYNEQFF. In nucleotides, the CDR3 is TGCGCCAGCAGCTTTAGACAGTACAATGAGCAGTTCTTC. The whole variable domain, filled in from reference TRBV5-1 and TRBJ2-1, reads KAGVTQTPRYLIKTRGQQVTLSCSPISGHRSVSWYQQTPGQGLQFLFEYFSETQRNKGNFPGRFSGRQFSNSRSEMNVSTLELGDSALYLCASSFRQYNEQFFGPGTRLTVL.

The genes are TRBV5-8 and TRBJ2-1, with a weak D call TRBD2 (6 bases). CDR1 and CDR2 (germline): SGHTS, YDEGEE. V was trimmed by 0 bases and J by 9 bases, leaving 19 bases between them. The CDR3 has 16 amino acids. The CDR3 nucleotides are TGTGCCAGCAGCTTGGGGGAGAGACCGCGGAGGGGTGAGCAGTTCTTC. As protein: CASSLGERPRRGEQFF.

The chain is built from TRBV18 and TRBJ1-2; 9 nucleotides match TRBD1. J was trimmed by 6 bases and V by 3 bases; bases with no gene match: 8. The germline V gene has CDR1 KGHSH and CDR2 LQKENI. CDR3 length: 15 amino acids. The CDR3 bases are TGTGCCAGCTCACCCGATAGGACAGGGGTGGATGGCTACACCTTC. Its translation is CASSPDRTGVDGYTF.

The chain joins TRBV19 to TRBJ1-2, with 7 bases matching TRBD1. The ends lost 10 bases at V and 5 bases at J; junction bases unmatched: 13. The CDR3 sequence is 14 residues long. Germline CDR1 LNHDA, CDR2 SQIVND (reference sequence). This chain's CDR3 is CATQSPQGWYGYTF. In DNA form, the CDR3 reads TGTGCCACCCAATCCCCACAGGGGTGGTATGGCTACACCTTC.

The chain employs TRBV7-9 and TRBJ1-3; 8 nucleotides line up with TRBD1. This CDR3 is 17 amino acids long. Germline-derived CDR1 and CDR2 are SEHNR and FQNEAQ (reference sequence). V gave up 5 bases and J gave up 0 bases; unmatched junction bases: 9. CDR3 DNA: TGTGCCAGCAGCGAAGAAGGGACAGGTCTCTCTGGAAACACCATATATTTT. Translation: CASSEEGTGLSGNTIYF.

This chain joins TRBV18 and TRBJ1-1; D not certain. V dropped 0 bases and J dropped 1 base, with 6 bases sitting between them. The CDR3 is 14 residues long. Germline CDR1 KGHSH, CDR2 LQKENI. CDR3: CASSPPGRNTEAFF. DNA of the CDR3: TGTGCCAGCTCACCACCCGGCCGGAACACTGAAGCTTTCTTT.

For the CDR3, the DNA is TGTGCCAGCAGCCCCGACGAGTTTGGTAATTCACCCCTCCACTTT. It specifies CASSPDEFGNSPLHF. The J gene is TRBJ1-6, the V gene TRBV7-2; D remains ambiguous. This CDR3 has 15 residues. The V gene lost 5 bases and the J gene lost 6 bases, with 14 bases spanning the gap. Per germline, CDR1 SGHTA and CDR2 FQGNSA. Full variable domain (outside the CDR3, taken from reference TRBV7-2 and TRBJ1-6): GAGVSQSPSNKVTEKGKDVELRCDPISGHTALYWYRQSLGQGLEFLIYFQGNSAPDKSGLPSDRFSAERTGGSVSTLTIQRTQQEDSAVYLCASSPDEFGNSPLHFGNGTRLTVT.